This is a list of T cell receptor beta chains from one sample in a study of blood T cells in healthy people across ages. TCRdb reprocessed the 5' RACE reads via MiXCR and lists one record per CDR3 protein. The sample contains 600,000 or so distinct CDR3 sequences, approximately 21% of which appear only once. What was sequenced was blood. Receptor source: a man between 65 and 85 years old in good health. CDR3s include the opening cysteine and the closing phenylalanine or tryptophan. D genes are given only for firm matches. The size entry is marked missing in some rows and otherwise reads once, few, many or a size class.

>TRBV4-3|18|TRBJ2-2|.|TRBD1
CASSQSLAGQGRTGELFF
TGCGCCAGCAGCCAATCCCTGGCCGGACAGGGCAGGACCGGGGAGCTGTTTTTT
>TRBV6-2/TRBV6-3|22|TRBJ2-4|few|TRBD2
CASSYPPGRGTSGILAKNIQYF
TGTGCCAGCAGTTATCCGCCGGGACGAGGGACTAGCGGTATACTAGCCAAAAACATTCAGTACTTC
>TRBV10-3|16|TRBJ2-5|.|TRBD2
CAISPGLAGGQGTQYF
TGTGCCATCAGCCCGGGACTAGCGGGAGGGCAAGGGACCCAGTACTTC
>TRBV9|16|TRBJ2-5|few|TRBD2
CASSVGVAGNPETQYF
TGTGCCAGCAGCGTAGGGGTAGCGGGAAACCCAGAGACCCAGTACTTC
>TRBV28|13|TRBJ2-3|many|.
CASSQNVGDTQYF
TGTGCCAGCAGTCAGAACGTAGGGGATACGCAGTATTTT
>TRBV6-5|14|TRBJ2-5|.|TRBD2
CASSYPGTSGTQYF
TGTGCCAGCAGTTACCCCGGGACTAGCGGGACCCAGTACTTC
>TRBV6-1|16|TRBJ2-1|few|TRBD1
CASSRGQPRSYNEQFF
TGTGCCAGCAGCCGGGGACAGCCCCGCTCCTACAATGAGCAGTTCTTC
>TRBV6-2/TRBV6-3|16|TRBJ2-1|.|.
CASSYGWGSSYNEQFF
TGTGCCAGCAGTTACGGTTGGGGCAGCTCCTACAATGAGCAGTTCTTC
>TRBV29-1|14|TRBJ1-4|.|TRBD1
CSASDRGTNEKLFF
TGCAGCGCTTCGGACAGGGGGACTAATGAAAAACTGTTTTTT
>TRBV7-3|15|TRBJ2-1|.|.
CASSLLNSGYNEQFF
TGTGCCAGCAGCTTATTAAACAGCGGGTACAATGAGCAGTTCTTC
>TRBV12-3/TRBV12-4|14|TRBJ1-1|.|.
CASSPSTVNTEAFF
TGCGCCAGCAGCCCTTCGACAGTGAACACTGAAGCTTTCTTT
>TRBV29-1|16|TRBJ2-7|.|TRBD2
CSVSLGTSGRGVEQYF
TGCAGCGTCAGCCTAGGGACTAGCGGGAGAGGGGTCGAGCAGTACTTC
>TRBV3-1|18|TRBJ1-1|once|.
CASSQDGAGAIMNTEAFF
TGTGCCAGCAGCCAAGATGGGGCAGGGGCGATTATGAACACTGAAGCTTTCTTT
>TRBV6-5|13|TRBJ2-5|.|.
CASPRTAQETQYF
TGTGCCAGCCCCAGGACAGCCCAGGAGACCCAGTACTTC
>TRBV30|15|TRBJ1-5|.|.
CAWSGPAFSNQPQHF
TGTGCCTGGAGTGGTCCGGCCTTTTCTAATCAGCCCCAGCATTTT
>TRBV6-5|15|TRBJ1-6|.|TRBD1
CASRTGQGPASPLHF
TGTGCCAGCAGGACGGGACAGGGGCCAGCCTCACCCCTCCACTTT
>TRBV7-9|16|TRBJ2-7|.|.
CASSLGPDSLSYEQYF
TGTGCCAGCAGCTTAGGGCCGGACAGCCTCTCCTACGAGCAGTACTTC
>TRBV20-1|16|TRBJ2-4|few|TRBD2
CSASPLTSGRENIQYF
TGCAGTGCGAGCCCCCTGACTAGCGGGAGGGAAAACATTCAGTACTTC
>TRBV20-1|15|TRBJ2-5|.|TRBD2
CSASSLAGAQETQYF
TGCAGTGCTAGTTCGCTAGCGGGGGCTCAAGAGACCCAGTACTTC
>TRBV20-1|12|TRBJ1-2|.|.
CSALRREVGYTF
TGCAGTGCTCTCCGCAGGGAAGTCGGCTACACCTTC
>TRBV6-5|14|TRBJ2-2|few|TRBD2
CASHRDYNTGELFF
TGTGCCAGCCACCGGGACTATAACACCGGGGAGCTGTTTTTT
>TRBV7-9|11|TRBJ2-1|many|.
CASSRVGEQFF
TGTGCCAGCAGCCGAGTTGGTGAGCAGTTCTTC
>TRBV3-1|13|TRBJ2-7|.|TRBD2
CASGEAGGEEQYF
TGTGCCAGCGGAGAAGCGGGAGGGGAGGAGCAGTACTTC
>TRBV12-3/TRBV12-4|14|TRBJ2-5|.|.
CASSSRAGWETQYF
TGTGCCAGCAGTTCCCGAGCGGGCTGGGAGACCCAGTACTTC
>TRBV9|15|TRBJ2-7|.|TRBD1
CASSVGTGTSYEQYF
TGTGCCAGCAGCGTAGGGACAGGGACTTCTTACGAGCAGTACTTC
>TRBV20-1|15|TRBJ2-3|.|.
CSAVGGGSPVDTQYF
TGCAGTGCGGTAGGGGGCGGGAGTCCCGTAGATACGCAGTATTTT
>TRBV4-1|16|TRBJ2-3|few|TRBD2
CASSQGLAQSTDTQYF
TGCGCCAGCAGCCAGGGACTAGCGCAAAGCACAGATACGCAGTATTTT
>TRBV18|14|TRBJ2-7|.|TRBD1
CASSGDRQAYEQYF
TGTGCCAGCTCTGGGGACAGACAAGCCTACGAGCAGTACTTC
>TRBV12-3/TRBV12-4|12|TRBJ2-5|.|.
CASRDSPGTQYF
TGTGCCAGCAGGGACAGCCCGGGGACCCAGTACTTC
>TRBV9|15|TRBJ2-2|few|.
CASASGGSNTGELFF
TGTGCCAGCGCGTCTGGGGGCAGTAACACCGGGGAGCTGTTTTTT
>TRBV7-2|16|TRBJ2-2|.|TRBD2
CASSLELAGGPGELFF
TGTGCCAGCAGCTTAGAACTAGCGGGAGGGCCGGGGGAGCTGTTTTTT
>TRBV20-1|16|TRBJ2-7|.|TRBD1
CSAREDRGYDFYEQYF
TGCAGTGCTAGAGAGGACAGGGGGTATGATTTCTACGAGCAGTACTTC
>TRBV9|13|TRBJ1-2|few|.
CASSVGTAAGYTF
TGTGCCAGCAGCGTAGGGACCGCGGCGGGCTACACCTTC
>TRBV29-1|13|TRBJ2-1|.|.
CSVTGHLYNEQFF
TGCAGCGTTACGGGACACCTCTACAATGAGCAGTTCTTC
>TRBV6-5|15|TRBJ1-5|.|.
CASSPLDRDNQPQHF
TGTGCCAGCAGCCCCCTCGACAGAGACAATCAGCCCCAGCATTTT
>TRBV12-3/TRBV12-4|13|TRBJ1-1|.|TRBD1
CASSYDRESEAFF
TGTGCCAGCAGTTACGACAGGGAAAGTGAAGCTTTCTTT
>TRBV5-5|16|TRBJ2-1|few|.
CASSLEALRRYNEQFF
TGTGCCAGCAGCTTGGAGGCCCTCCGGCGGTACAATGAGCAGTTCTTC
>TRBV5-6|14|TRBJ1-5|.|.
CASSLGTKNQPQHF
TGTGCCAGCAGCTTGGGGACAAAAAATCAGCCCCAGCATTTT
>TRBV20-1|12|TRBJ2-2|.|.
CSASSYTGELFF
TGCAGTGCTAGTTCCTACACCGGGGAGCTGTTTTTT
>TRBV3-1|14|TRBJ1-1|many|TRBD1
CASSRDREWSEAFF
TGTGCCAGCAGCCGCGACAGGGAGTGGAGTGAAGCTTTCTTT
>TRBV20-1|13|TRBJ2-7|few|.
CSARPYSSYEQYF
TGCAGTGCTAGGCCGTACAGCTCCTACGAGCAGTACTTC
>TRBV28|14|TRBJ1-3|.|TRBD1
CASSPTGDGNTIYF
TGTGCCAGCAGCCCGACAGGGGACGGAAACACCATATATTTT
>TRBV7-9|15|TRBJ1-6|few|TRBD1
CASSQLAGGGSPLHF
TGTGCCAGCAGCCAATTAGCAGGGGGCGGTTCACCCCTCCACTTT
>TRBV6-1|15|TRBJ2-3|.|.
CASSEYVSPSDTQYF
TGTGCCAGCAGTGAATATGTATCGCCTTCAGATACGCAGTATTTT
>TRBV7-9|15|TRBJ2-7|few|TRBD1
CASSSSGTGFYEQYF
TGTGCCAGCAGCTCCTCCGGGACAGGGTTCTACGAGCAGTACTTC
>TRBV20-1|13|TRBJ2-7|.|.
CSARGGLPYEQYF
TGCAGTGCTAGAGGGGGACTTCCCTACGAGCAGTACTTC
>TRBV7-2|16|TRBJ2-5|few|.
CASSLEGVATGETQYF
TGTGCCAGCAGCCTCGAAGGGGTAGCGACGGGAGAGACCCAGTACTTC
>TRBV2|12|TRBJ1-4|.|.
CASRGANEKLFF
TGTGCCAGCAGGGGGGCTAATGAAAAACTGTTTTTT
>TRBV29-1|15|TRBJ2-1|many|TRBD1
CSVGTGGPTYNEQFF
TGCAGCGTTGGGACAGGGGGGCCTACCTACAATGAGCAGTTCTTC
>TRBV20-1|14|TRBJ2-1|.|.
CSAGLPSSYNEQFF
TGCAGTGCGGGTTTACCGAGCTCCTACAATGAGCAGTTCTTC
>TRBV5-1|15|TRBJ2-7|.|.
CASSPPVTSTYEQYF
TGCGCCAGCAGCCCCCCGGTCACGAGCACCTACGAGCAGTACTTC
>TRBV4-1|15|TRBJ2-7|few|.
CASSQRVGGGYEQYF
TGCGCCAGCAGCCAAAGGGTGGGAGGGGGCTACGAGCAGTACTTC
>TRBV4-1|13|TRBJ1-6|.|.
CASSQVQGSPLHF
TGCGCCAGCAGCCAGGTCCAGGGCTCACCCCTCCACTTT